This T cell receptor beta chain was identified during a study of blood T cell repertoires in COVID-19. Study-wide context: The United States, Italy and Spain were the sources of the acute and convalescent COVID-19 samples. T cells, B-cell-depleted T cells, or PBMCs supplied cDNA or gDNA.

The participants were between roughly 18 and 100 years old and came from under 25 US areas. Recovered status in Cohort 3 required two negative PCRs, clearance, or symptom resolution. Some clones are missing from TCRdb's copy, which holds only in-frame ones; the method was immunoSEQ multiplex PCR. The sample consists of some 200,000 clones, 65% to 90% of them appearing once. Specimen: PBMCs or T cells enriched from blood (not recorded which). The source of this sequence is a middle-aged man who had recovered from COVID-19.

The CDR3 nucleotides read TGCAGCGTTGAAGTTAGCGGGAGTGGTAATGAGCAGTTCTTC. It translates to CSVEVSGSGNEQFF. The gene calls are TRBV29-1 and TRBJ2-1; 9 bases agree with TRBD2. The ends lost 1 base at V and 7 bases at J; junction bases unmatched: 5. Germline loops: CDR1 SQVTM, CDR2 ANQGSEA. This CDR3 is built from 14 residues.